This T cell receptor beta chain stems from a study of cytomegalovirus exposure and HLA in healthy donors. It was with 60 Vbeta and 13 Jbeta primers that the PCR ran. Data came from immunoSEQ multiplex PCR; TCRdb stores just in-frame clones and leaves some out. The sample yields about 130,000 clones, around 63% seen once. V shed 0 bases and J 14 bases; nucleotides not matched to a gene: 6. Germline CDR1 SGHTA, CDR2 FQGNSA. This CDR3 contains 13 residues. Worth noting for this clone: The antigen remains undetermined.

Study-level findings and limits: Altogether, 160 or so TCR beta chains were recorded as cytomegalovirus-associated.

The chain couples TRBV7-2 to TRBJ2-3; 9 bases line up with TRBD2. Sample: PBMCs. This receptor was identified in a human donor in good health. Here the CDR3 reads CASSLALAGSRYF. The CDR3 DNA is TGTGCCAGCAGCTTAGCACTAGCGGGTTCTCGGTATTTT.